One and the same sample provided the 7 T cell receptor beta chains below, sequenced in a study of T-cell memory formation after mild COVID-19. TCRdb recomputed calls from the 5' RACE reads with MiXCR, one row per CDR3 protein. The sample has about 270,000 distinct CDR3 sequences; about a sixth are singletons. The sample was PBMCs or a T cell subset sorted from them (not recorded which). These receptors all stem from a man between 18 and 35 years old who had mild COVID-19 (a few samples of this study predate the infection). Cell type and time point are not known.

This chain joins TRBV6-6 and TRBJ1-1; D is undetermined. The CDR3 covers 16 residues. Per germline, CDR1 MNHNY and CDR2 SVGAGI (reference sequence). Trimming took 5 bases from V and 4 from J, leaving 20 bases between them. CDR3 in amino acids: CASSVRGTTIGTEAFF. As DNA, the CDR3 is TGTGCCAGCAGTGTCCGCGGAACGACGATAGGCACTGAAGCTTTCTTT.

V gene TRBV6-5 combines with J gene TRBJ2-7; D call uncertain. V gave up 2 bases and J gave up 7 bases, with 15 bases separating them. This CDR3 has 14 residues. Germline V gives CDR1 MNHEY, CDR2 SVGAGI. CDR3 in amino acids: CASSYGSSVGEQYF. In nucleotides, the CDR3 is TGTGCCAGCAGTTACGGGTCCAGCGTTGGAGAGCAGTACTTC.

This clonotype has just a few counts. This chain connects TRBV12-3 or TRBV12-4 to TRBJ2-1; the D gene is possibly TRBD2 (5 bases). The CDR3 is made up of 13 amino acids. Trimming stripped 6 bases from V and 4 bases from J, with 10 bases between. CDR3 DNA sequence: TGTGCCAGCAGCTCAAGCGGATACAATGAGCAGTTCTTC. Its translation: CASSSSGYNEQFF.

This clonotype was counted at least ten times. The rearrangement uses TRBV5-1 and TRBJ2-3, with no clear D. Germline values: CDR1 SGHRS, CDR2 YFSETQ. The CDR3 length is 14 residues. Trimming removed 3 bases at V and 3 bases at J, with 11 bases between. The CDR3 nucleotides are TGCGCCAGCAGCTGGACCTTCGGGACAGATACGCAGTATTTT. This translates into CASSWTFGTDTQYF.

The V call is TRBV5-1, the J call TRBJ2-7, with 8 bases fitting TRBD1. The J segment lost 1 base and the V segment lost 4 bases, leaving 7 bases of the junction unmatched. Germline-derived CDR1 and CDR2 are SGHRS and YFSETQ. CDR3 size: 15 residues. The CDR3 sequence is CASSPGQGHSYEQYF. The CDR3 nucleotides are TGCGCCAGCAGCCCAGGACAGGGTCATTCCTACGAGCAGTACTTC.

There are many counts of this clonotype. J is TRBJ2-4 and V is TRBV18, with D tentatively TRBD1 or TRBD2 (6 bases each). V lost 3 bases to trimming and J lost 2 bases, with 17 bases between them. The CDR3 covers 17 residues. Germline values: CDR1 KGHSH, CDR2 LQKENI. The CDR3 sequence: CASSPLGGGVSKNIQYF. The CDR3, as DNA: TGTGCCAGCTCACCCCTGGGGGGCGGCGTCTCCAAAAACATTCAGTACTTC.

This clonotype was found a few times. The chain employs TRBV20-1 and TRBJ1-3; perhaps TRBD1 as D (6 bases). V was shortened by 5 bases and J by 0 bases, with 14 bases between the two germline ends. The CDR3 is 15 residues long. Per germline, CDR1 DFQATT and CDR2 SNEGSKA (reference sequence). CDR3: CSAGRQALSGNTIYF. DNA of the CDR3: TGCAGTGCTGGAAGACAGGCCCTCTCTGGAAACACCATATATTTT.